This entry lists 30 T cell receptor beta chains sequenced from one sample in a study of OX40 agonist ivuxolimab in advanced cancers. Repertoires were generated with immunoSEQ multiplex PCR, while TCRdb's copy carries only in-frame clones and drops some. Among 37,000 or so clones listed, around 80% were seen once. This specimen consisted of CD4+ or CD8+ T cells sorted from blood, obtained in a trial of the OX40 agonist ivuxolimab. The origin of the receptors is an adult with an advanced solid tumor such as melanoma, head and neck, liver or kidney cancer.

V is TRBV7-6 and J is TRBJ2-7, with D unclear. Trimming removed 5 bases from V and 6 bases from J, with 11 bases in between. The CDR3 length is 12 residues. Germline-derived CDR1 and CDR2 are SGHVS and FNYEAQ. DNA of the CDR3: TGTGCCAGCAGCCATGCGCGCGGCGAGCAGTACTTC. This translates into CASSHARGEQYF.

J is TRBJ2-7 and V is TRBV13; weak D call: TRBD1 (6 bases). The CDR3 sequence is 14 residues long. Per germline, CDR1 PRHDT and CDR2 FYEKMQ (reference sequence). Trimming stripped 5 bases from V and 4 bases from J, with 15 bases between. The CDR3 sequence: CASSRTADQYEQYF. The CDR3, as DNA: TGTGCCAGCAGCCGGACAGCAGATCAATACGAGCAGTACTTC.

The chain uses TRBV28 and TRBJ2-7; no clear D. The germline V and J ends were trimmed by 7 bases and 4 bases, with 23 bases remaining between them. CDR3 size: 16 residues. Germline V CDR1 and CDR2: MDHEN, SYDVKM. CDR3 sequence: CASTAPDKSSVYEQYF. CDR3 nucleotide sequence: TGTGCCAGCACCGCCCCCGACAAAAGTTCGGTGTACGAGCAGTACTTC.

The chain's CDR3 is CASSPQQGQETQYF. The CDR3 nucleotides are TGTGCCAGCAGCCCCCAACAGGGCCAAGAGACCCAGTACTTC. This sequence joins TRBV9 and TRBJ2-5; possibly TRBD1 for D (6 bases). The CDR3 consists of 14 residues. The V and J ends lost 4 bases and 1 base respectively, with 11 bases between them. Looked up from germline, CDR1 is SGDLS and CDR2 is YYNGEE.

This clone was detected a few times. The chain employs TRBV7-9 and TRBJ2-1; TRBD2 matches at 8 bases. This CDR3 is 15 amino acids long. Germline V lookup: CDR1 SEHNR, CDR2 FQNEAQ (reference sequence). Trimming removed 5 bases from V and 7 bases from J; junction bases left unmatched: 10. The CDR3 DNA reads TGTGCCAGCAGCCCTCCGGGGGGGCCCGTGAATGAGCAGTTCTTC. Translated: CASSPPGGPVNEQFF.

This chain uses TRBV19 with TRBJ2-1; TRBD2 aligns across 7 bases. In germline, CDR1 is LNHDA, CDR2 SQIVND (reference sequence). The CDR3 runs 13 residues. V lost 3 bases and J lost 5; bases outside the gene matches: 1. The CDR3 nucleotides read TGTGCCAGTAGTATCGGGACTAACAATGAGCAGTTCTTC. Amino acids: CASSIGTNNEQFF. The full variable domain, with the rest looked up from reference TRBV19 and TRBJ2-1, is DGGITQSPKYLFRKEGQNVTLSCEQNLNHDAMYWYRQDPGQGLRLIYYSQIVNDFQKGDIAEGYSVSREKKESFPLTVTSAQKNPTAFYLCASSIGTNNEQFFGPGTRLTVL.

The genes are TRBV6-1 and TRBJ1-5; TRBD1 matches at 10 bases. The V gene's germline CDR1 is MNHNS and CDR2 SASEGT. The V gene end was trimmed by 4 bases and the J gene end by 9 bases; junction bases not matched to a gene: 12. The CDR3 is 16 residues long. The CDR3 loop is CASSAGTGARTSPQHF. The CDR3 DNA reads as TGTGCCAGCAGTGCCGGGACAGGGGCCCGTACATCGCCCCAGCATTTT.

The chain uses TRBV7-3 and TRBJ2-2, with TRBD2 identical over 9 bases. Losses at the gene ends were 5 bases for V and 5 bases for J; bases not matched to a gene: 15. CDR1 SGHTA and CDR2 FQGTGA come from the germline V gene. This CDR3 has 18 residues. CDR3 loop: CASSQNGQASGNTGELFF. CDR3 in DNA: TGTGCCAGCAGCCAAAACGGGCAGGCTAGCGGGAATACCGGGGAGCTGTTTTTT.

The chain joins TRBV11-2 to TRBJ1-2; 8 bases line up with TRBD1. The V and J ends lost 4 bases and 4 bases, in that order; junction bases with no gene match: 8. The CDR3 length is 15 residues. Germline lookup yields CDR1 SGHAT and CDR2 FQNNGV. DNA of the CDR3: TGTGCCAGCAGCTCGCGGCCCGGGACAGGCTATGGCTACACCTTC. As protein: CASSSRPGTGYGYTF.

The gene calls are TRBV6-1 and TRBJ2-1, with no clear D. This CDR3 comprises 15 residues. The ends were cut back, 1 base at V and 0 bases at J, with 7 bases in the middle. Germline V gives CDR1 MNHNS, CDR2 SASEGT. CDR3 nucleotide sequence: TGTGCCAGCAGTGAAGAGGGTCTCTCCTACAATGAGCAGTTCTTC. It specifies CASSEEGLSYNEQFF.

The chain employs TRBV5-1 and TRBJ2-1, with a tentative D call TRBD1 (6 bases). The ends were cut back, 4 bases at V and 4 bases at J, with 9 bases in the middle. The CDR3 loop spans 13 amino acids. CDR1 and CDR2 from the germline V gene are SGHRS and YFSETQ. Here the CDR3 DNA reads TGCGCCAGCAGCATCGGACAGTACAATGAGCAGTTCTTC. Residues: CASSIGQYNEQFF.

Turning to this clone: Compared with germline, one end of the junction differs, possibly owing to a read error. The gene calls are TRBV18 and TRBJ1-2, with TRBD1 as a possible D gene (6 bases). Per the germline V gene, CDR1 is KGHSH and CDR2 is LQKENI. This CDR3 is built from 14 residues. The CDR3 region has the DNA TGTGCCAGCACACCACGGGGGGCGAGTCCCGGCTACACCTTC. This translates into CASTPRGASPGYTF.

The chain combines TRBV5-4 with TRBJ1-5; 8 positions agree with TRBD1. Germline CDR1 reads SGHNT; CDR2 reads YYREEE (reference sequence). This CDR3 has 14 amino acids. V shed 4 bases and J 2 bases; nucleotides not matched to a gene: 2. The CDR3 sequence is CASSQQGGNQPQHF. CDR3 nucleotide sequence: TGTGCCAGCAGCCAACAGGGGGGCAATCAGCCCCAGCATTTT.

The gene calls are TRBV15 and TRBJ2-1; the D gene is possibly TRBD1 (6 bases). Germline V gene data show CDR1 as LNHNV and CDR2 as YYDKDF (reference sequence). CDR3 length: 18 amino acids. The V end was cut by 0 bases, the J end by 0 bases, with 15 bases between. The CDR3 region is CATSRDRGKSISYNEQFF. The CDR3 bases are TGTGCCACCAGCAGAGATAGGGGGAAATCGATCTCCTACAATGAGCAGTTCTTC.

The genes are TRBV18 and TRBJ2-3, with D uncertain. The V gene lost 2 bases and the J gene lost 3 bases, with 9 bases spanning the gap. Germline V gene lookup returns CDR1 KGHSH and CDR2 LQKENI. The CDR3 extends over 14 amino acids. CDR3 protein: CASSPIRGTDTQYF. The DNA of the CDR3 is TGTGCCAGCTCACCAATCCGCGGTACAGATACGCAGTATTTT.

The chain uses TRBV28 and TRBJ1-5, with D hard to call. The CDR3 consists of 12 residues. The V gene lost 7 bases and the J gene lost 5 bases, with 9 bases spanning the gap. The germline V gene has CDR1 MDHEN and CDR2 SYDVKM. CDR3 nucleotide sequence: TGTGCCAGCAAGGAGAGGGATCAGCCCCAGCATTTT. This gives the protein CASKERDQPQHF.

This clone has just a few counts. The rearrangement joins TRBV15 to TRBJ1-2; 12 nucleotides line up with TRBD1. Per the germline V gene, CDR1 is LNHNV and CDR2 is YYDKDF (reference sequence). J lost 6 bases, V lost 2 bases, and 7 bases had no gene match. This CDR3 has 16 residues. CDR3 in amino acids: CATSRPGDRGRNGYTF. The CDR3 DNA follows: TGTGCCACCAGCAGACCCGGGGACAGGGGGCGGAATGGCTACACCTTC.

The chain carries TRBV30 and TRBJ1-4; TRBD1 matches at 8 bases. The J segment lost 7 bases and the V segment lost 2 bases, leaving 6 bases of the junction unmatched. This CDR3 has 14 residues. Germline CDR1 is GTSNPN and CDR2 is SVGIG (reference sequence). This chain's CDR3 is CAWSRQGAGEKLFF. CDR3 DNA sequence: TGTGCCTGGAGTAGGCAGGGGGCGGGTGAAAAACTGTTTTTT. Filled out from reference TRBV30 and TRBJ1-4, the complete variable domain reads SQTIHQWPATLVQPVGSPLSLECTVEGTSNPNLYWYRQAAGRGLQLLFYSVGIGQISSEVPQNLSASRPQDRQFILSSKKLLLSDSGFYLCAWSRQGAGEKLFFGSGTQLSVL.

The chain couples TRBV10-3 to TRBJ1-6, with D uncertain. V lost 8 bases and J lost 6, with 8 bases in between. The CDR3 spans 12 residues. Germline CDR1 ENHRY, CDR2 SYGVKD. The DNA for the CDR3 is TGTGCCATCGCCCCCGGTAATTCACCCCTCCACTTT. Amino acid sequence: CAIAPGNSPLHF.

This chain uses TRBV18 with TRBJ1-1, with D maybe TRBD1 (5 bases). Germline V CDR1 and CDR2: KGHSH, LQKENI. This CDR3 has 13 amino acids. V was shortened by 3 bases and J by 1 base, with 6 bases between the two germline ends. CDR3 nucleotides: TGTGCCAGCTCACCCACAGGGAACACTGAAGCTTTCTTT. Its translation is CASSPTGNTEAFF. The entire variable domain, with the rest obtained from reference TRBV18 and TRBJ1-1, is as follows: NAGVMQNPRHLVRRRGQEARLRCSPMKGHSHVYWYRQLPEEGLKFMVYLQKENIIDESGMPKERFSAEFPKEGPSILRIQQVVRGDSAAYFCASSPTGNTEAFFGQGTRLTVV.

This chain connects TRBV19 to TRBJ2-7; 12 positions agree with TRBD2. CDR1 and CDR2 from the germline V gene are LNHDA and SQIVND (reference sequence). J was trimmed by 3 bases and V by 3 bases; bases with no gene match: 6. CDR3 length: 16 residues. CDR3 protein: CASSIQTSGGLYEQYF. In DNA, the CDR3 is TGTGCCAGTAGTATCCAGACTAGCGGGGGCCTCTACGAGCAGTACTTC.

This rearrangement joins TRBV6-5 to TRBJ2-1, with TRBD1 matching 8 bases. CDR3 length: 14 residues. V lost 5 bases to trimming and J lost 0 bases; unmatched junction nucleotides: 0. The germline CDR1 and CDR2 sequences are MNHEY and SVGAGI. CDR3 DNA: TGTGCCAGCAGTGGGACAGGCTCCTACAATGAGCAGTTCTTC. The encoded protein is CASSGTGSYNEQFF.

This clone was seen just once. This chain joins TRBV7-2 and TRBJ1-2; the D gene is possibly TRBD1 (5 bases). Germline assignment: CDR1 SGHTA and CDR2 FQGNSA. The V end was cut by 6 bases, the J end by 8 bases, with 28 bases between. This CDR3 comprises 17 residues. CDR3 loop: CASSLQRSAGGGGGYTF. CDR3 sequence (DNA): TGTGCCAGCAGTCTACAGAGGTCGGCTGGGGGGGGAGGAGGCTACACCTTC.

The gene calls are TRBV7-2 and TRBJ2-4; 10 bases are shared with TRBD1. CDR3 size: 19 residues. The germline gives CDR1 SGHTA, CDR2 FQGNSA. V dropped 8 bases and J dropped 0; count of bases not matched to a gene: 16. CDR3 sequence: CASRLDGTGVWGAKNIQYF. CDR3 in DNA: TGTGCCAGCCGTCTAGACGGGACAGGGGTTTGGGGAGCCAAAAACATTCAGTACTTC.

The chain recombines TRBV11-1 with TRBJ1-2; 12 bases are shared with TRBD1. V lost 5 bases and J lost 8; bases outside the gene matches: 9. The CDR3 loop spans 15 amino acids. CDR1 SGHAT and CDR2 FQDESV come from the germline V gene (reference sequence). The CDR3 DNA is TGTGCCAGCAGCATCCCGGGACAGGGGGCAAGAGGCTACACCTTC. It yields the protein CASSIPGQGARGYTF.

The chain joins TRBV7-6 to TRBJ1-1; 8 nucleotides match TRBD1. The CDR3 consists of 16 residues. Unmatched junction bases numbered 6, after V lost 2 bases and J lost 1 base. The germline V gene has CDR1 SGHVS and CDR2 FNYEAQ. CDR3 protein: CASSLRPGTGNTEAFF. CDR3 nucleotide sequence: TGTGCCAGCAGCTTAAGGCCCGGGACAGGGAACACTGAAGCTTTCTTT.

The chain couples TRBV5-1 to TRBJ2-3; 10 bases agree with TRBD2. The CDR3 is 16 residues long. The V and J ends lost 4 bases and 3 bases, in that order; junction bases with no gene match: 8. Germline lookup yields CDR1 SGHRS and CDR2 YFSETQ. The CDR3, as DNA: TGCGCCAGCAGCGTCGGGACTAGCGTGTGGACAGATACGCAGTATTTT. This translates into CASSVGTSVWTDTQYF.

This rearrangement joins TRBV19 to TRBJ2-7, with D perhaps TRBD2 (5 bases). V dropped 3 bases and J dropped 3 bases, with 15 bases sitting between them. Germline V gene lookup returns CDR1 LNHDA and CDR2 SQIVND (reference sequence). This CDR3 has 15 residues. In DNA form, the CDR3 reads TGTGCCAGTAGTATTTTTCTGGGGAGCGTCTACGAGCAGTACTTC. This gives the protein CASSIFLGSVYEQYF.

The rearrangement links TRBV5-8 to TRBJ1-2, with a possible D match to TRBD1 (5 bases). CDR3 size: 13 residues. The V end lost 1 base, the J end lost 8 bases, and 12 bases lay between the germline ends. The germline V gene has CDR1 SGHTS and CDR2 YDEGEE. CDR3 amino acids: CASSLSAGWGYTF. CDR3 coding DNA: TGTGCCAGCAGCTTGTCGGCAGGGTGGGGCTACACCTTC.

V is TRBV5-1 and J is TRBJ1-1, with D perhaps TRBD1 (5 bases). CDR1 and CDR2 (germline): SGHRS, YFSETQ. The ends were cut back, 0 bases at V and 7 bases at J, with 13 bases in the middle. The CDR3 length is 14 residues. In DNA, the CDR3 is TGCGCCAGCAGCTTGGCCGGGGCCGTCAGTGAAGCTTTCTTT. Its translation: CASSLAGAVSEAFF.